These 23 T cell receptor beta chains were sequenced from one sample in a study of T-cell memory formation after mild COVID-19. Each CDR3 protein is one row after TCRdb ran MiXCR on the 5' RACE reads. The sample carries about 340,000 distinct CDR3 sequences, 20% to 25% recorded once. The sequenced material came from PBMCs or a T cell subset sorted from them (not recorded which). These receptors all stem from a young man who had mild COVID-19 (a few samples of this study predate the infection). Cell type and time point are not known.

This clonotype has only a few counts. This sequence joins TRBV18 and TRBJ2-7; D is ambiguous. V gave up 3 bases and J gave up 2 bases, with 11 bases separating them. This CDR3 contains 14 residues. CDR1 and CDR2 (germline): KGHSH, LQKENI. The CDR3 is CASSPPLGPYEQYF. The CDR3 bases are TGTGCCAGCTCACCCCCGCTTGGACCCTACGAGCAGTACTTC.

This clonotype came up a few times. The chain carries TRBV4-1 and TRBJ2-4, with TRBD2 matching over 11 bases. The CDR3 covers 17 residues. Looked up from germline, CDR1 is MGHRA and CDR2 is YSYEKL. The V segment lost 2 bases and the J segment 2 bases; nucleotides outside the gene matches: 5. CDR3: CASSQPSSGGSKNIQYF. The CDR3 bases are TGCGCCAGCAGCCAACCTTCTAGCGGGGGGTCCAAAAACATTCAGTACTTC.

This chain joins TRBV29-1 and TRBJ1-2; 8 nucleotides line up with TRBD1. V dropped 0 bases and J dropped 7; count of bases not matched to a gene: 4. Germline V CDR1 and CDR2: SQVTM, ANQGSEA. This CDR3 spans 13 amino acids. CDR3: CSVEDPGGTGYTF. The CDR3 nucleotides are TGCAGCGTTGAAGATCCAGGGGGCACTGGCTACACCTTC.

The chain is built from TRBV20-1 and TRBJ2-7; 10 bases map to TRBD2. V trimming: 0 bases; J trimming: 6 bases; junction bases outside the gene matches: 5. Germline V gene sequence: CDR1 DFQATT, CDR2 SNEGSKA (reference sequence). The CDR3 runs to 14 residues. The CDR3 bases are TGCAGTGCTAGAGAGTTCCTAGCGGGGGTCGAGCAGTACTTC. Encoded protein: CSAREFLAGVEQYF.

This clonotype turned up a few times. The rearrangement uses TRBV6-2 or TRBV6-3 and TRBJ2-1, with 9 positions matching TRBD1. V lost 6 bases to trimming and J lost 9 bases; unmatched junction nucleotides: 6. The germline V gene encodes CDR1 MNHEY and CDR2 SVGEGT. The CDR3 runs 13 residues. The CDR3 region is CASRIQGAVEQFF. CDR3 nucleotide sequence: TGTGCCAGCAGGATACAGGGGGCCGTTGAGCAGTTCTTC.

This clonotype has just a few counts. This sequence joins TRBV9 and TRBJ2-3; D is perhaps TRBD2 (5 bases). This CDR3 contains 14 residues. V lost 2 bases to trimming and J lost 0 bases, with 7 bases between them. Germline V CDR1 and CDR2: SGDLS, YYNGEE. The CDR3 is CASSVRVSTDTQYF. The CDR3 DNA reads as TGTGCCAGCAGCGTGAGGGTTAGCACAGATACGCAGTATTTT.

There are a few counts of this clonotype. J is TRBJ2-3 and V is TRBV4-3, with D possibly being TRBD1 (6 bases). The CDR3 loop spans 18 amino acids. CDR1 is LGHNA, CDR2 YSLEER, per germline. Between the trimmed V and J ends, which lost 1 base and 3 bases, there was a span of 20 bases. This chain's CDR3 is CASSQAWGPGDKTDTQYF. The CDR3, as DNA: TGCGCCAGCAGCCAAGCATGGGGGCCAGGGGACAAAACAGATACGCAGTATTTT.

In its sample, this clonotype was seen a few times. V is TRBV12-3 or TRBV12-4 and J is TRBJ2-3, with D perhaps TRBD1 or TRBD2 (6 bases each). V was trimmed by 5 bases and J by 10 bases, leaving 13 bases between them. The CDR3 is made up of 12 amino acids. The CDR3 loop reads CASSGGHRAQYF. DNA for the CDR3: TGTGCCAGCAGTGGGGGGCATCGGGCGCAGTATTTT.

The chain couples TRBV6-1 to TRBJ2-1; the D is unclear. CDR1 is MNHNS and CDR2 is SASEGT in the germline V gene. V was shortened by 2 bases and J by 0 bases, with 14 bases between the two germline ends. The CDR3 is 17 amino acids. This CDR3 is CASSERWTYSSYNEQFF. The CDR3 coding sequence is TGTGCCAGCAGTGAAAGGTGGACGTACAGCTCCTACAATGAGCAGTTCTTC.

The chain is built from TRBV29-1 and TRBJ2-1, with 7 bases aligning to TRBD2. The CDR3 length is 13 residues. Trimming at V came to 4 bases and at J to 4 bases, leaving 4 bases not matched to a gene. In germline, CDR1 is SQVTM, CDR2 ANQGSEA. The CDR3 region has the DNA TGCAGCGTTGTATCTAGCGGTTACAATGAGCAGTTCTTC. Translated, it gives CSVVSSGYNEQFF.

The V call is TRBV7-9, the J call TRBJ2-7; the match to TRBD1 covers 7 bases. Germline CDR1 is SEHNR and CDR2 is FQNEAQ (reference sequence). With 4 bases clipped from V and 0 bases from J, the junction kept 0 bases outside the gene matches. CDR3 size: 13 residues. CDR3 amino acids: CASSWTGSYEQYV. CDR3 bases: TGTGCCAGCAGCTGGACAGGCTCCTACGAGCAGTACGTC.

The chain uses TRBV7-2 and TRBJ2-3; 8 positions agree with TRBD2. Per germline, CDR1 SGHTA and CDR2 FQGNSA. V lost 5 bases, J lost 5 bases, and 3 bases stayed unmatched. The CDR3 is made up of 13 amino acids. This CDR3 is CASSPGGEDTQYF. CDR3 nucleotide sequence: TGTGCCAGCAGCCCGGGGGGGGAAGATACGCAGTATTTT.

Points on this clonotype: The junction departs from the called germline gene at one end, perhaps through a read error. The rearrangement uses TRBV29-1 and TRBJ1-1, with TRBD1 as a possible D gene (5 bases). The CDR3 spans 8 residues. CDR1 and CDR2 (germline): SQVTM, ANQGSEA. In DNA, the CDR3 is TGCAGCGTTGACGGGGCACCCTTT. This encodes CSVDGAPF.

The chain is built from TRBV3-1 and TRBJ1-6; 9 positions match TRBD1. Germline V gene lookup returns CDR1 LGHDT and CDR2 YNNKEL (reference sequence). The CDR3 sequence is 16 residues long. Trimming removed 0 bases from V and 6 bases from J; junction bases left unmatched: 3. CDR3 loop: CASSQEGTGTNSPLHF. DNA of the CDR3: TGTGCCAGCAGCCAAGAAGGGACAGGGACTAATTCACCCCTCCACTTT. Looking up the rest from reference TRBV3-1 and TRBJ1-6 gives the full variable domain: DTAVSQTPKYLVTQMGNDKSIKCEQNLGHDTMYWYKQDSKKFLKIMFSYNNKELIINETVPNRFSPKSPDKAHLNLHINSLELGDSAVYFCASSQEGTGTNSPLHFGNGTRLTVT.

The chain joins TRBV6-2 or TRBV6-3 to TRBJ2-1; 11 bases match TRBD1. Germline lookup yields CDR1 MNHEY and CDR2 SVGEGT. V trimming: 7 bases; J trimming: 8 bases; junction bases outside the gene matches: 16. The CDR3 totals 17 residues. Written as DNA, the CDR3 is TGTGCCAGCACCGTTACCTACCCCGGGACAGGGGGGGATGAGCAGTTCTTC. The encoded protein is CASTVTYPGTGGDEQFF.

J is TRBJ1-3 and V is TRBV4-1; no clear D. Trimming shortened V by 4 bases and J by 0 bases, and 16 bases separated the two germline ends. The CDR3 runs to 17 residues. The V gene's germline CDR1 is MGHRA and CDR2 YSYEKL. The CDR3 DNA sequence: TGCGCCAGCAGCCGTGGGGTGGCGCGAAACTCTGGAAACACCATATATTTT. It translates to CASSRGVARNSGNTIYF.

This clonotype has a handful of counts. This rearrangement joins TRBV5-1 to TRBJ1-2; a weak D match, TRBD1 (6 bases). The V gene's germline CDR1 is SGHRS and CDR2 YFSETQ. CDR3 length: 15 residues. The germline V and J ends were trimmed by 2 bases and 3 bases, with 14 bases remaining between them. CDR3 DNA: TGCGCCAGCAGCTTCAGACAGGAGAAGGACTATGGCTACACCTTC. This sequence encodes CASSFRQEKDYGYTF.

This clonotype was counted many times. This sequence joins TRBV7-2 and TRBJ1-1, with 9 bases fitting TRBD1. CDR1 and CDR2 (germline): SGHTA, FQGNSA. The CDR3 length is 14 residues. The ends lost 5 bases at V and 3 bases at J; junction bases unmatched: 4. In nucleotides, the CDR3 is TGTGCCAGCAGCAATCGACAGGGGGACACTGAAGCTTTCTTT. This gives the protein CASSNRQGDTEAFF.

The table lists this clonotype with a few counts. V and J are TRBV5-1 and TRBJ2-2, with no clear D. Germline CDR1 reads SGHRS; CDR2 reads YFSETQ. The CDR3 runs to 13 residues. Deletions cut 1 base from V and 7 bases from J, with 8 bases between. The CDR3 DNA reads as TGCGCCAGCAGCTTGCGCGGATACGGGGAGCTGTTTTTT. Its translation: CASSLRGYGELFF. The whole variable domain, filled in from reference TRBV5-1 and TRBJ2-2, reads KAGVTQTPRYLIKTRGQQVTLSCSPISGHRSVSWYQQTPGQGLQFLFEYFSETQRNKGNFPGRFSGRQFSNSRSEMNVSTLELGDSALYLCASSLRGYGELFFGEGSRLTVL.

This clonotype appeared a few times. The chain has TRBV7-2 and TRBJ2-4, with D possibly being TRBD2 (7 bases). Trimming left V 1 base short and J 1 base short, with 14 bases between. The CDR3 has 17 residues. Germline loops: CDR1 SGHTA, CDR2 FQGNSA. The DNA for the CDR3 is TGTGCCAGCAGCTTAGGTCGGGGGGCCCAGGCCAAAAACATTCAGTACTTC. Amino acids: CASSLGRGAQAKNIQYF.

CDR3 in amino acids: CASSPPVGAEGSYEQYV. Here the CDR3 DNA reads TGTGCCAGCAGCCCCCCTGTGGGGGCCGAGGGATCCTACGAGCAGTACGTC. The V gene is TRBV11-2, the J gene TRBJ2-7; the D gene is possibly TRBD1 (6 bases). The CDR3 runs to 17 residues. Germline V gene lookup returns CDR1 SGHAT and CDR2 FQNNGV. Trimming left V 5 bases short and J 1 base short, with 21 bases between.

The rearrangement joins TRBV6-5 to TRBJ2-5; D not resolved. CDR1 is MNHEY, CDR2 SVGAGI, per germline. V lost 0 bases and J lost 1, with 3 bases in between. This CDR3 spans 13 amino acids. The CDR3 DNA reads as TGTGCCAGCAGTTACTCCAGCCAAGAGACCCAGTACTTC. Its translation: CASSYSSQETQYF.

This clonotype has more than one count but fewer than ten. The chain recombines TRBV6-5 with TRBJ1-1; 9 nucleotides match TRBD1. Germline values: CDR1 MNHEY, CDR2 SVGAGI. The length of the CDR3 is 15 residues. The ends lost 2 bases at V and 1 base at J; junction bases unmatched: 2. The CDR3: CASSYDRGSNTEAFF. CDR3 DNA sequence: TGTGCCAGCAGTTACGACAGGGGGTCGAACACTGAAGCTTTCTTT.